One sample yielded the 2 T cell receptor beta chains listed below, sequenced in a study of beta chain features in type 1 diabetes. The sequenced template was cDNA made from the entire isolated RNA. Using immunoSEQ multiplex PCR, the repertoire was profiled, and TCRdb retains in-frame clones only, with some absent. The sample holds approximately 160,000 clones, almost 65% seen once. Their antigen targets remain unknown. Study-wide findings and caveats: In all four CD4+ subsets, TCRB CDR3 length was significantly, moderately reduced in type 1 diabetes.

The sequenced material came from naive CD4+ T cells from blood. All receptors derive from a young man with type 1 diabetes.

There are a few counts of this clone. This chain joins TRBV12-5 and TRBJ2-3, with D possibly being TRBD1 (6 bases). From germline, CDR1 is LGHNT and CDR2 FRNRAP. The CDR3 is 15 residues long. The ends were cut back, 2 bases at V and 5 bases at J, with 14 bases in the middle. CDR3 bases: TGTGCTAGTGGTTTGTCCCCTACAGGGAAAGATACGCAGTATTTT. This sequence encodes CASGLSPTGKDTQYF.

The chain has TRBV25-1 and TRBJ1-6; D not resolved. This CDR3 is built from 13 residues. CDR1 is MGHDK, CDR2 SYGVNS, per germline. The V gene lost 5 bases and the J gene lost 10 bases, with 12 bases spanning the gap. CDR3 sequence: CASSQEGWSPLHF. In DNA form, the CDR3 reads TGTGCCAGCAGTCAGGAGGGTTGGTCACCCCTCCACTTT.